This is a list of T cell receptor beta chains from one sample in a study of graft-versus-host responses after intestinal transplantation. These receptors' antigens are unknown. The repertoire was sequenced with immunoSEQ multiplex PCR; TCRdb's copy has only in-frame clones and lacks some. The table includes tens of thousands of clones, 90% detected once. Sequencing was performed on unstimulated CD8+ T cells sorted from spleen or lymph node cells, taken before transplant. The receptor source for this set is a human donor who was the organ donor for an intestinal transplant. CDR3s leave out the opening cysteine and the closing phenylalanine or tryptophan. The order of the fields is J gene, D gene, V gene, CDR3 protein. The D gene is left open where the match is weak.

TRBJ2-3 | . | TRBV11-2 | ASSLDWYDTQY
TRBJ2-7 | . | TRBV7-9 | ASSRDMTYEQY
TRBJ2-7 | . | TRBV28 | ASRTERGWTYEQY
TRBJ2-2 | . | TRBV28 | ASSSSQTLAGELF
TRBJ2-6 | . | TRBV27 | ASSFNSGANVLT
TRBJ1-1 | . | TRBV6-1 | ASSVGQNTEAF
TRBJ2-7 | . | TRBV7-2 | ASSLVGGTYEQY
TRBJ2-7 | . | TRBV28 | ASSEVMVVGSYEQY
TRBJ2-1 | TRBD2 | TRBV7-6 | ASSRPGTSGNAVWDEQF
TRBJ2-1 | TRBD2 | TRBV5-4 | ASSLKRESYNEQF
TRBJ1-1 | . | TRBV28 | ASSWRGTNTEAF
TRBJ2-1 | TRBD1 | TRBV28 | ASSPPNRGRDEQF
TRBJ1-1 | . | TRBV9 | ASSVGGGAGVAF
TRBJ2-7 | TRBD1 | TRBV27 | ASSLQDRGYEQY
TRBJ1-3 | . | TRBV5-4 | ASSGEGLGNTIY
TRBJ2-7 | . | TRBV28 | ASSFGGGALEQY
TRBJ2-7 | TRBD2 | TRBV4-1 | ASSGTGTSGRYEQY
TRBJ1-5 | . | TRBV5-6 | ASSQGGNQPQH
TRBJ2-5 | TRBD2 | TRBV7-2 | ASSLAGGPRETQY
TRBJ2-7 | . | TRBV29-1 | SVEDSGLSTYEQY
. | TRBD2 | TRBV6-1 | ASSVGLAGALAYEQY
TRBJ1-1 | . | TRBV4-2 | ASSPTEDTEAF
TRBJ1-5 | . | TRBV19 | ASRGSQPQH
TRBJ1-2 | . | TRBV6-1 | ASSNGEANGYT
TRBJ2-1 | . | TRBV9 | ASSRSSYNEQF
. | TRBD1 | TRBV19 | ASSADRGTYEQY
TRBJ2-7 | . | TRBV7-9 | ASTDQGSLRHEQY
TRBJ2-5 | TRBD2 | TRBV30 | AWSVWASGVEAETQY
TRBJ1-4 | . | TRBV28 | ASRGATNEKLF
TRBJ2-7 | TRBD2 | TRBV28 | ASSQQAGGVGEQY
TRBJ1-1 | TRBD1 | TRBV2 | ASTVGTGGTEAF
TRBJ2-4 | TRBD2 | TRBV7-9 | ASSLGAGEAKNIQY
TRBJ2-7 | . | TRBV9 | ASSLGGGNYEQY
TRBJ2-3 | TRBD2 | TRBV11-1 | ASSFAEDSGITDTQY
TRBJ1-1 | . | TRBV7-8 | ASSRTAEMNTEAF
TRBJ2-1 | TRBD1 | TRBV4-3 | ASSQDPPWTGIGEQF
TRBJ2-7 | . | TRBV7-9 | ASSSRLVHEQY
TRBJ2-7 | . | TRBV5-6 | ASSSRRETREQY
. | . | TRBV11-2 | ASSFHRSSYEQY
TRBJ2-5 | . | TRBV4-1 | ASSQVHLAEQETQY
TRBJ2-2 | . | TRBV28 | ASRLVSTGELF
TRBJ1-2 | TRBD1 | TRBV14 | ASSPTRTGGENGYT
TRBJ2-3 | TRBD2 | TRBV2 | AIRGVEKKDTQY
TRBJ1-2 | TRBD1 | TRBV7-6 | ASSLGTGPPRGYT
TRBJ2-7 | . | TRBV4-2 | ASSSSLETVSYEQY
TRBJ2-1 | TRBD1 | TRBV6-6 | ASSSGTGVNEQF
TRBJ2-2 | . | TRBV27 | ASSLSAGLGANTGELF
TRBJ2-1 | . | TRBV5-1 | ASSSDSRGNEQF
TRBJ1-4 | TRBD1 | TRBV28 | ASDNAGQGNEKLF
TRBJ1-1 | . | TRBV7-9 | ASSLNRNTEAF
TRBJ2-2 | . | TRBV18 | ASSSMTGELF
TRBJ2-1 | TRBD2 | TRBV9 | ASSPRLAGGRNEQF
TRBJ2-5 | . | TRBV5-8 | ASSLSLAGAGAQY
TRBJ2-7 | TRBD2 | TRBV28 | ASSLPDTSGNYEQY
TRBJ2-3 | . | TRBV9 | ASSVDEGGRYTDTQY
TRBJ2-3 | TRBD1 | TRBV27 | ASTLDRAGTDTQY
TRBJ2-4 | . | TRBV2 | ASSEARVAGDIQY
TRBJ2-3 | . | TRBV7-6 | ASSLATYTDTQY
TRBJ2-3 | TRBD1 | TRBV7-8 | ASSWTGPDTQY
TRBJ1-5 | TRBD1 | TRBV7-9 | ASSPGTGYNQPQH